The rows below give T cell receptor beta chains drawn from one sample of a study of T-cell reconstitution after alpha-beta-depleted transplantation in children. Via MiXCR, TCRdb re-called the PCR reads, giving one row per CDR3 protein. The sample lists about 250,000 distinct CDR3 sequences; roughly 25% were seen once. The sample here was PBMCs, mostly from graft donor cells, taken 360 days after TCRalphabeta/CD19-depleted stem cell transplant. The receptors shown here come from a female patient aged 2-10 years who had a stem cell transplant for congenital amegakaryocytic thrombocytopenia, so the T cells may come from the graft donor. The CDR3 runs from the conserved cysteine through the conserved F or W. Fields, in order: V gene, D gene, J gene, clone size, CDR3 protein, CDR3 DNA. A D gene is named only where the DNA matches it firmly. The listing skips clone size in some rows; elsewhere it reads once, few, many or a size class.

v_gene: TRBV7-2; d_gene: TRBD1; j_gene: TRBJ2-1; abundance: .; CDR3aa: CASSPDRGDEQFF; CDR3nt: TGTGCCAGCAGCCCGGACAGGGGCGATGAGCAGTTCTTC
v_gene: TRBV20-1; d_gene: .; j_gene: TRBJ2-7; abundance: many; CDR3aa: CSARQGTSGYEQYF; CDR3nt: TGCAGTGCTAGACAAGGAACCAGTGGGTACGAGCAGTACTTC
v_gene: TRBV12-3/TRBV12-4; d_gene: .; j_gene: TRBJ2-7; abundance: many; CDR3aa: CASSTYSYEQYF; CDR3nt: TGTGCCAGCAGTACCTACAGTTACGAGCAGTACTTC
v_gene: TRBV7-6; d_gene: TRBD2; j_gene: TRBJ2-2; abundance: many; CDR3aa: CASTLSWTSGLTNTGELFF; CDR3nt: TGTGCCAGCACCTTAAGCTGGACTAGCGGACTTACGAACACCGGGGAGCTGTTTTTT
v_gene: TRBV6-6; d_gene: .; j_gene: TRBJ1-1; abundance: few; CDR3aa: CASSYAFLAEAFF; CDR3nt: TGTGCCAGCAGTTACGCTTTTCTCGCTGAAGCTTTCTTT
v_gene: TRBV20-1; d_gene: TRBD1; j_gene: TRBJ2-2; abundance: few; CDR3aa: CSARRQGIVGELFF; CDR3nt: TGCAGTGCTAGAAGACAGGGGATAGTCGGGGAGCTGTTTTTT
v_gene: TRBV10-3; d_gene: .; j_gene: TRBJ2-2; abundance: few; CDR3aa: CAISPLTQGRGGTGELFF; CDR3nt: TGTGCCATCAGCCCCCTCACTCAAGGGAGAGGGGGCACCGGGGAGCTGTTTTTT
v_gene: TRBV29-1; d_gene: .; j_gene: TRBJ2-5; abundance: .; CDR3aa: CSAPIQGPETQYF; CDR3nt: TGCAGCGCACCCATACAGGGCCCGGAGACCCAGTACTTC
v_gene: TRBV7-9; d_gene: .; j_gene: TRBJ2-1; abundance: .; CDR3aa: CASSALGPNEQFF; CDR3nt: TGTGCCAGCAGCGCGTTAGGCCCCAATGAGCAGTTCTTC
v_gene: TRBV7-9; d_gene: TRBD1; j_gene: TRBJ1-1; abundance: .; CDR3aa: CASSNGQGEPFF; CDR3nt: TGTGCCAGCAGCAACGGACAGGGGGAACCTTTCTTT
v_gene: TRBV15; d_gene: .; j_gene: TRBJ1-4; abundance: .; CDR3aa: CATRLDEKLFF; CDR3nt: TGTGCCACCCGACTGGATGAAAAACTGTTTTTT
v_gene: TRBV9; d_gene: .; j_gene: TRBJ1-3; abundance: few; CDR3aa: CASSVQGSSGNTIYF; CDR3nt: TGTGCCAGCAGCGTCCAGGGGAGCTCTGGAAACACCATATATTTT
v_gene: TRBV11-1; d_gene: .; j_gene: TRBJ1-2; abundance: .; CDR3aa: CASSPLGASRGYGYTF; CDR3nt: TGTGCCAGCAGCCCCCTCGGGGCTTCCCGGGGCTATGGCTACACCTTC
v_gene: TRBV27; d_gene: .; j_gene: TRBJ2-7; abundance: few; CDR3aa: CASSLRSSRAYEQYF; CDR3nt: TGTGCCAGCAGTTTACGGTCGTCTAGAGCTTACGAGCAGTACTTC
v_gene: TRBV7-9; d_gene: .; j_gene: TRBJ1-1; abundance: few; CDR3aa: CASSLGEVDTEAFF; CDR3nt: TGTGCCAGCAGCTTAGGGGAGGTGGACACTGAAGCTTTCTTT
v_gene: TRBV7-2; d_gene: .; j_gene: TRBJ2-5; abundance: many; CDR3aa: CASSLGWTSSQETQYF; CDR3nt: TGTGCCAGCAGCTTAGGTTGGACGTCCTCCCAAGAGACCCAGTACTTC
v_gene: TRBV12-3/TRBV12-4; d_gene: .; j_gene: TRBJ2-5; abundance: many; CDR3aa: CASSLEREFRETQYF; CDR3nt: TGTGCCAGCAGTTTAGAACGGGAGTTCCGAGAGACCCAGTACTTC
v_gene: TRBV20-1; d_gene: .; j_gene: TRBJ2-5; abundance: .; CDR3aa: CSARVETQYF; CDR3nt: TGCAGTGCTAGAGTCGAGACCCAGTACTTC
v_gene: TRBV18; d_gene: .; j_gene: TRBJ1-1; abundance: few; CDR3aa: CASSPLPGDRGVTEAFF; CDR3nt: TGTGCCAGCTCACCCCTCCCGGGCGACCGGGGGGTTACTGAAGCTTTCTTT
v_gene: TRBV5-1; d_gene: .; j_gene: TRBJ2-5; abundance: few; CDR3aa: CASSLDMETQYF; CDR3nt: TGCGCCAGCAGCTTGGATATGGAGACCCAGTACTTC